This entry lists 32 T cell receptor beta chains sequenced from one sample in a study of T cell repertoires in cytomegalovirus infection. These receptors have no known antigen. TCRdb ran MiXCR on the reads and lists one entry per CDR3 protein. This sample yields 340,000 or so distinct CDR3 sequences, of which 25% are seen a single time; 13% belongs to the top ten. Source: cultured PBMCs, taken from culture after CMV antigen stimulation. Receptors were obtained from a human donor in good health (CMV status not recorded). Some clones in this sample may be carry-over from other donors' samples.

The chain combines TRBV11-2 with TRBJ1-1; D gene uncertain. The CDR3 covers 13 residues. V shed 5 bases and J shed 11 bases, with 18 bases lying between them. Germline values: CDR1 SGHAT, CDR2 FQNNGV. CDR3 region: CASSLVERYLAFF. The CDR3 nucleotides are TGTGCCAGCAGCCTAGTTGAAAGGTATTTGGCTTTCTTT.

This clonotype was counted between two and nine times. The chain couples TRBV19 to TRBJ1-4; D gene ambiguous. Trimming stripped 7 bases from V and 2 bases from J, with 11 bases between. Germline CDR1 is LNHDA and CDR2 is SQIVND (reference sequence). The CDR3 runs to 14 residues. As DNA, the CDR3 is TGTGCCAGTAATCCCCCGGGTACTAATGAAAAACTGTTTTTT. It is translated as CASNPPGTNEKLFF.

The gene calls are TRBV20-1 and TRBJ2-3, with TRBD2 identical over 11 bases. The CDR3 runs to 16 residues. The trim removed 3 bases at V and 2 bases at J, leaving 7 bases unmatched. CDR1 DFQATT and CDR2 SNEGSKA come from the germline V gene (reference sequence). The CDR3 loop reads CSARRGLAENTDTQYF. CDR3 nucleotide sequence: TGCAGTGCTAGGAGGGGACTAGCGGAAAACACAGATACGCAGTATTTT.

The chain carries TRBV7-2 and TRBJ1-3; D gene uncertain. This CDR3 has 16 amino acids. The germline CDR1 and CDR2 sequences are SGHTA and FQGNSA. V shed 2 bases and J shed 0 bases, with 11 bases lying between them. This chain's CDR3 is CASSLTRGYSGNTIYF. CDR3 DNA: TGTGCCAGCAGCTTAACGCGGGGTTACTCTGGAAACACCATATATTTT.

This clonotype appeared many times. The chain uses TRBV7-2 and TRBJ2-3; D is unclear. CDR3 size: 13 residues. V dropped 5 bases and J dropped 5 bases, with 11 bases sitting between them. Germline loops: CDR1 SGHTA, CDR2 FQGNSA. CDR3 in DNA: TGTGCCAGCAGCGCCCAGCGTGTAGATACGCAGTATTTT. This sequence encodes CASSAQRVDTQYF.

V usage is TRBV4-2 and J usage is TRBJ2-5, with TRBD2 matching 10 bases. J was trimmed by 2 bases and V by 7 bases; bases with no gene match: 16. Germline values: CDR1 LGHNA, CDR2 YNFKEQ. The CDR3 is 18 amino acids. CDR3 sequence reads: CASKPWGLALSGQETQYF. In DNA form, the CDR3 reads TGTGCCAGCAAGCCTTGGGGACTAGCGCTTTCGGGGCAAGAGACCCAGTACTTC.

This clonotype has a count of ten or more. V and J are TRBV11-2 and TRBJ2-7; 13 positions match TRBD2. From germline, CDR1 is SGHAT and CDR2 FQNNGV. CDR3 length equals 18 residues. With V trimmed by 4 bases and J by 4 bases, 13 bases remained unmatched. CDR3 nucleotides: TGTGCCAGCAGCTCGAACACTAGCGGGAGGGTGAGAGGTTACGAGCAGTACTTC. This encodes CASSSNTSGRVRGYEQYF.

V usage is TRBV12-5 and J usage is TRBJ1-1; 9 bases agree with TRBD1. Germline CDR1 reads LGHNT; CDR2 reads FRNRAP. The CDR3 consists of 14 residues. V dropped 6 bases and J dropped 5; count of bases not matched to a gene: 7. CDR3 residues: CASGLGQGGTEAFF. In DNA, the CDR3 is TGTGCTAGTGGCCTGGGACAGGGAGGGACTGAAGCTTTCTTT.

A few counts support this clonotype. The chain uses TRBV12-3 or TRBV12-4 and TRBJ2-5; perhaps TRBD1 as D (7 bases). V lost 9 bases, J lost 2 bases, and 16 bases lay in between. CDR3 length equals 14 residues. Here the CDR3 reads CASSAGQLQETQYF. As DNA, the CDR3 is TGTGCCAGTTCCGCGGGACAGCTTCAAGAGACCCAGTACTTC.

This clonotype was seen only a few times. This chain uses TRBV4-3 with TRBJ2-1; weak D call: TRBD2 (5 bases). The germline V gene encodes CDR1 LGHNA and CDR2 YSLEER. Trimming stripped 1 base from V and 7 bases from J, with 14 bases between. This CDR3 is 15 amino acids long. The CDR3, as DNA: TGCGCCAGCAGCCAAGGGAGCGGAGGAGGTAATGAGCAGTTCTTC. This translates into CASSQGSGGGNEQFF.

The count of this clonotype is one. The chain is built from TRBV6-6 and TRBJ2-7; 8 nucleotides line up with TRBD1. Germline V gene sequence: CDR1 MNHNY, CDR2 SVGAGI (reference sequence). The ends lost 7 bases at V and 7 bases at J; junction bases unmatched: 15. This CDR3 has 15 residues. DNA for the CDR3: TGTGCCAGCACCGGCCGGGACAGGCAAAGGGAGGAGCAGTACGTC. Encoded protein: CASTGRDRQREEQYV.

The V and J genes are TRBV7-4 and TRBJ2-2, with D possibly matching TRBD1 (5 bases). Trimming removed 3 bases from V and 6 bases from J, with 8 bases in between. CDR1 and CDR2 (germline): SGHVT, SQSDAQ. This CDR3 is 13 amino acids long. CDR3 in DNA: TGTGCCAGCAGCTTCAGGGATGCCGGGGAGCTGTTTTTT. Protein: CASSFRDAGELFF.

At least ten counts were recorded for this clonotype. The rearrangement uses TRBV7-2 and TRBJ2-5, with D perhaps TRBD1 or TRBD2 (5 bases each). Germline CDR1 and CDR2: SGHTA and FQGNSA. The CDR3 extends over 14 amino acids. Trimming shortened V by 3 bases and J by 5 bases, and 13 bases separated the two germline ends. The DNA of the CDR3 is TGTGCCAGCAGCTTCGGGGCAGTTAAGGAGACCCAGTACTTC. This codes for CASSFGAVKETQYF.

This clonotype was observed many times. The rearrangement joins TRBV7-8 to TRBJ2-5, with unresolved D. CDR3 length: 15 amino acids. The germline V gene encodes CDR1 SGHVS and CDR2 FQNEAQ. V was pared by 0 bases and J by 4 bases, with 12 bases between. DNA of the CDR3: TGTGCCAGCAGCTTAGCACCTGTAGGCTCAGAGACCCAGTACTTC. Translating it yields CASSLAPVGSETQYF.

V and J are TRBV20-1 and TRBJ2-1; a weak D match, TRBD1 (6 bases). The CDR3 is made up of 18 amino acids. V shed 1 base and J shed 3 bases, with 22 bases lying between them. Germline CDR1 reads DFQATT; CDR2 reads SNEGSKA (reference sequence). CDR3 DNA sequence: TGCAGTGCTAGAGGAACTATCCAAGGGACACCCCTCTACAATGAGCAGTTCTTC. Its translation is CSARGTIQGTPLYNEQFF.

CDR3 bases: TGTGCCAGCAGTTACACCGGCGGGAGTTTGAACACTGAAGCTTTCTTT. Its protein is CASSYTGGSLNTEAFF. The chain joins TRBV6-2 or TRBV6-3 to TRBJ1-1; no definite D call. Germline loops: CDR1 MNHEY, CDR2 SVGEGT. This CDR3 spans 16 amino acids. Trimming pared 2 bases from V and 0 bases from J, leaving 13 bases between.

This clonotype was recorded at least ten times. The chain's CDR3 is CASSPLMMTQYF. The CDR3 nucleotides are TGTGCCAGCAGCCCCCTTATGATGACCCAGTACTTC. J is TRBJ2-5 and V is TRBV7-6; D gene ambiguous. CDR3 length equals 12 residues. V lost 5 bases and J lost 7, with 11 bases in between. Germline loops: CDR1 SGHVS, CDR2 FNYEAQ.

This clonotype was seen more than once but under ten times. V is TRBV7-4 and J is TRBJ2-1; 8 bases match TRBD2. Germline V gene sequence: CDR1 SGHVT, CDR2 SQSDAQ. The CDR3 runs to 13 residues. The trim removed 5 bases at V and 10 bases at J, leaving 7 bases unmatched. The CDR3 nucleotides read TGTGCCAGCAGCACGACTAGCGATTGGGAGCAGTTCTTC. This codes for CASSTTSDWEQFF.

The V gene is TRBV20-1, the J gene TRBJ1-5, with TRBD1 matching over 7 bases. The CDR3 is made up of 10 amino acids. The trim removed 1 base at V and 12 bases at J, leaving 0 bases unmatched. Germline loops: CDR1 DFQATT, CDR2 SNEGSKA (reference sequence). CDR3 sequence: CSARGDSQHF. CDR3 DNA: TGCAGTGCTAGAGGGGACAGCCAGCATTTT.

This clonotype was observed a handful of times. The CDR3 DNA reads TGTGCCAGCAGCTTACCTGGGACTAGCGGGAGTCGGGAGACCCAGTACTTC. Translation: CASSLPGTSGSRETQYF. The chain carries TRBV7-9 and TRBJ2-5, with 14 bases identical to TRBD2. There are 17 residues in the CDR3. V was pared by 2 bases and J by 5 bases, with 7 bases of the junction left unmatched. Looked up from germline, CDR1 is SEHNR and CDR2 is FQNEAQ (reference sequence).

The chain carries TRBV19 and TRBJ1-6, with D perhaps matching TRBD1 (5 bases). The V end was cut by 5 bases, the J end by 6 bases, with 20 bases between. The CDR3 has 17 amino acids. Per germline, CDR1 LNHDA and CDR2 SQIVND (reference sequence). CDR3 loop: CASSSRGAGSSNSPLHF. The CDR3 DNA is TGTGCCAGTAGTTCCCGGGGCGCTGGGAGCTCTAATTCACCCCTCCACTTT. The full variable domain, in which reference TRBV19 and TRBJ1-6 provide the parts outside the CDR3, is DGGITQSPKYLFRKEGQNVTLSCEQNLNHDAMYWYRQDPGQGLRLIYYSQIVNDFQKGDIAEGYSVSREKKESFPLTVTSAQKNPTAFYLCASSSRGAGSSNSPLHFGNGTRLTVT.

The J gene is TRBJ1-6, the V gene TRBV27; TRBD1 matches 7 bases. V dropped 7 bases and J dropped 10; count of bases not matched to a gene: 4. The CDR3 is 12 residues long. The germline V gene has CDR1 MNHEY and CDR2 SMNVEV (reference sequence). The DNA of the CDR3 is TGTGCCAGCACCAGGGGGAACTCACCCCTCCACTTT. It encodes CASTRGNSPLHF.

The sample holds many counts of this clonotype. The CDR3 loop reads CASSRPGAGNEQFF. The CDR3 DNA sequence: TGTGCCAGCAGCAGGCCGGGAGCAGGGAATGAGCAGTTCTTC. The chain uses TRBV7-6 and TRBJ2-1; a weak D match, TRBD2 (6 bases). V was cut by 5 bases and J by 7 bases, with 15 bases left in between. CDR1 and CDR2 from the germline V gene are SGHVS and FNYEAQ. The CDR3 sequence is 14 residues long.

This chain joins TRBV30 and TRBJ2-1, with TRBD2 identical over 9 bases. CDR1 and CDR2 from the germline V gene are GTSNPN and SVGIG (reference sequence). This CDR3 contains 14 residues. J gave up 2 bases and V 2 bases, and 1 base lay outside the gene matches. CDR3 region: CAWSLAGPYNEQFF. The CDR3 DNA reads TGTGCCTGGAGTCTAGCGGGGCCCTACAATGAGCAGTTCTTC.

This clonotype has only a few counts. The rearrangement uses TRBV7-2 and TRBJ2-6; D is undetermined. The V gene's germline CDR1 is SGHTA and CDR2 FQGNSA. The CDR3 length is 14 residues. The V end was cut by 8 bases, the J end by 1 base, with 9 bases between. CDR3: CASAMVSGANVLTF. In DNA, the CDR3 is TGTGCCAGCGCTATGGTTTCTGGGGCCAACGTCCTGACTTTC.

This clonotype came up a few times. This chain links TRBV19 with TRBJ1-2; D call uncertain. The germline V gene has CDR1 LNHDA and CDR2 SQIVND (reference sequence). V lost 9 bases and J 5 bases, leaving 19 bases between the germline ends. The CDR3 length is 14 residues. The CDR3 coding sequence is TGTGCCAGCAGTGCGGAGGGCAACCGGTATGGCTACACCTTC. Translating gives CASSAEGNRYGYTF.

This clonotype was counted between two and nine times. This chain joins TRBV3-1 and TRBJ2-1; no definite D call. The CDR3 runs 15 residues. V was trimmed by 1 base and J by 0 bases, leaving 7 bases between them. Germline CDR1 and CDR2: LGHDT and YNNKEL (reference sequence). The CDR3 coding sequence is TGTGCCAGCAGCCAAGCCCAGAACTCCTACAATGAGCAGTTCTTC. Its translation is CASSQAQNSYNEQFF.

In its sample, this clonotype was seen many times. V usage is TRBV7-2 and J usage is TRBJ2-1, with 7 bases aligning to TRBD2. The V and J ends lost 1 base and 5 bases, in that order; junction bases with no gene match: 5. This CDR3 spans 15 amino acids. Germline-derived CDR1 and CDR2 are SGHTA and FQGNSA. The CDR3 sequence is CASSLGLAFNNEQFF. The CDR3 region has the DNA TGTGCCAGCAGCTTAGGACTAGCCTTCAACAATGAGCAGTTCTTC.

A few counts support this clonotype. The V and J genes are TRBV7-9 and TRBJ2-7, with a weak D call TRBD2 (6 bases). With 3 bases removed from V and 3 bases from J, the gap between germline ends came to 12 bases. Germline assignment: CDR1 SEHNR and CDR2 FQNEAQ (reference sequence). The CDR3 length is 14 residues. The CDR3 coding sequence is TGTGCCAGCAGCTTCGGGGGATTAAACTACGAGCAGTACTTC. This gives the protein CASSFGGLNYEQYF.

This rearrangement joins TRBV28 to TRBJ2-5; D uncertain. This CDR3 region has 10 residues. CDR1 MDHEN and CDR2 SYDVKM come from the germline V gene. Trimming removed 4 bases at V and 4 bases at J, with 1 base between. CDR3 region: CASSSETQYF. CDR3 in DNA: TGTGCCAGCAGTTCAGAGACCCAGTACTTC. Together with reference TRBV28 and TRBJ2-5, the CDR3 gives the full variable domain: DVKVTQSSRYLVKRTGEKVFLECVQDMDHENMFWYRQDPGLGLRLIYFSYDVKMKEKGDIPEGYSVSREKKERFSLILESASTNQTSMYLCASSSETQYFGPGTRLLVL.

This clonotype was observed a few times. The chain uses TRBV12-3 or TRBV12-4 and TRBJ2-7; weak D call: TRBD2 (5 bases). Deletions cut 6 bases from V and 6 bases from J, with 15 bases between. CDR3 length: 13 amino acids. The chain's CDR3 is CASSNGRGVEQYV. The CDR3 nucleotides read TGTGCCAGCAGCAACGGACGGGGAGTCGAGCAGTACGTC.

The chain combines TRBV11-1 with TRBJ2-1; TRBD2 agrees at 7 bases. The V gene's germline CDR1 is SGHAT and CDR2 FQDESV (reference sequence). The CDR3 is 17 amino acids. The J segment lost 0 bases and the V segment lost 2 bases, leaving 7 bases of the junction unmatched. This CDR3 reads CASSLWASGGSYNEQFF. The CDR3 DNA sequence: TGTGCCAGCAGCTTATGGGCTAGCGGAGGCTCCTACAATGAGCAGTTCTTC.